This paragraph covers one T cell receptor beta chain sequence. These data originate in a study of OX40 agonist ivuxolimab in advanced cancers. In the study overall: Three patients got partial responses; one had hepatocellular carcinoma and two had cutaneous melanoma.

The study sampled blood at baseline, cycle 4 day 1, and cycle 7 day 1. This table comes from immunoSEQ multiplex PCR, and its TCRdb copy is limited to in-frame clones, with some not included. Of 50,000 to 65,000 clones listed, roughly 89% were seen once; the top ten hold approximately 2.8%. Looked up from germline, CDR1 is SEHNR and CDR2 is FQNEAQ (reference sequence). The CDR3 is 16 amino acids. Trimming shortened V by 5 bases and J by 4 bases, and 20 bases separated the two germline ends. The chain links TRBV7-9 to TRBJ2-5; the D gene is possibly TRBD2 (5 bases). The TCR originated in an adult with an advanced solid tumor such as melanoma, head and neck, liver or kidney cancer. The source was CD4+ or CD8+ T cells sorted from blood, collected in a trial of the OX40 agonist ivuxolimab. The chain's CDR3 is CASSPGGWGSGETQYF. CDR3 nucleotide sequence: TGTGCCAGCAGCCCGGGCGGGTGGGGAAGTGGAGAGACCCAGTACTTC.